Following are 27 T cell receptor beta chains from one sample sequenced in a study of CD8 T cells in ankylosing spondylitis. TCRdb reprocessed the 5' RACE reads via MiXCR and lists one record per CDR3 protein. Found here are 200,000 to 250,000 distinct CDR3 sequences, roughly 10% of them singletons; the top ten hold less than 7.5%. The sequencing sample was made of blood, either unsorted or a sorted T cell fraction (not recorded which). Source of these receptors: a male donor with ankylosing spondylitis or in good health (not recorded which).

V and J are TRBV19 and TRBJ1-1, with a possible D match to TRBD1 (5 bases). This CDR3 comprises 15 residues. V was clipped by 7 bases and J by 3 bases, with 18 bases between them. Germline loops: CDR1 LNHDA, CDR2 SQIVND (reference sequence). DNA of the CDR3: TGTGCCAGTACCGCCGACGGGGGGGGGGACACTGAAGCTTTCTTT. Translating gives CASTADGGGDTEAFF.

V usage is TRBV29-1 and J usage is TRBJ2-7; 8 bases are shared with TRBD2. The CDR3 is 13 residues long. Losses at the gene ends were 3 bases for V and 5 bases for J; bases not matched to a gene: 6. Germline lookup yields CDR1 SQVTM and CDR2 ANQGSEA. This CDR3 is CSVDWREVDEQYF. CDR3 in DNA: TGCAGCGTTGATTGGCGGGAGGTGGACGAGCAGTACTTC.

The chain combines TRBV29-1 with TRBJ2-3, with 9 bases that match TRBD2. The CDR3 covers 16 residues. V was clipped by 1 base and J by 2 bases; unmatched bases: 7. Germline lookup yields CDR1 SQVTM and CDR2 ANQGSEA. CDR3 loop: CSVEAPAGGFTDTQYF. The CDR3 nucleotides read TGCAGCGTTGAAGCTCCAGCGGGGGGTTTCACAGATACGCAGTATTTT.

This clonotype was observed at least ten times. The chain uses TRBV25-1 and TRBJ2-5, with 7 bases identical to TRBD1. Germline assignment: CDR1 MGHDK and CDR2 SYGVNS. The CDR3 is 15 residues long. The V and J ends lost 6 bases and 2 bases, in that order; junction bases with no gene match: 9. For the CDR3, the DNA is TGTGCCAGCAGCGCGACAGGGTTAGGACAAGAGACCCAGTACTTC. Residues: CASSATGLGQETQYF.

The chain employs TRBV20-1 and TRBJ2-6; 7 nucleotides line up with TRBD1. The germline V gene encodes CDR1 DFQATT and CDR2 SNEGSKA (reference sequence). The CDR3 has 19 amino acids. The CDR3 is CRGQAPGSGTASGANVLTF. CDR3 DNA: TGCAGGGGCCAGGCTCCGGGCTCCGGGACAGCCTCTGGGGCCAACGTCCTGACTTTC.

The chain uses TRBV7-3 and TRBJ1-6; D perhaps matches TRBD1 (5 bases). Germline CDR1 reads SGHTA; CDR2 reads FQGTGA. The CDR3 extends over 13 amino acids. Trimming cost V 4 bases and J 10 bases, with 11 bases left between them. Here the CDR3 reads CASSSDRGSPLHF. The CDR3 nucleotides read TGTGCCAGCAGCTCAGACAGAGGGTCACCCCTCCACTTT.

In this sample, this clonotype turned up many times. The chain carries TRBV29-1 and TRBJ2-5; the D is unclear. Germline V gives CDR1 SQVTM, CDR2 ANQGSEA. V lost 5 bases, J lost 0 bases, and 10 bases lay in between. CDR3 length: 13 residues. The CDR3 protein is CSVWEQNQETQYF. The CDR3 nucleotides are TGCAGCGTTTGGGAACAAAACCAAGAGACCCAGTACTTC.

This clonotype showed up many times. The chain is built from TRBV20-1 and TRBJ2-3; D ambiguous. Trimming cost V 6 bases and J 0 bases, with 10 bases left between them. CDR1 and CDR2 (germline): DFQATT, SNEGSKA (reference sequence). The CDR3 is 13 amino acids. CDR3 coding DNA: TGCAGTGCCAAGCCACATAGCACAGATACGCAGTATTTT. The encoded protein is CSAKPHSTDTQYF.

This clonotype was counted at least ten times. This chain joins TRBV7-8 and TRBJ1-5; D gene uncertain. Trimming removed 3 bases at V and 6 bases at J, with 9 bases between. This CDR3 is 13 amino acids long. Germline V gene sequence: CDR1 SGHVS, CDR2 FQNEAQ. The CDR3 nucleotides read TGTGCCAGCAGCTTTGACTTGGGTCAGCCCCAGCATTTT. This encodes CASSFDLGQPQHF. Full variable domain (missing parts from reference TRBV7-8 and TRBJ1-5): GAGVSQSPRYKVAKRGQDVALRCDPISGHVSLFWYQQALGQGPEFLTYFQNEAQLDKSGLPSDRFFAERPEGSVSTLKIQRTQQEDSAVYLCASSFDLGQPQHFGDGTRLSIL.

This clonotype was found many times. The chain recombines TRBV4-1 with TRBJ1-5; no clear D gene. Trimming shortened V by 2 bases and J by 1 base, and 12 bases separated the two germline ends. CDR1 and CDR2 from the germline V gene are MGHRA and YSYEKL. The CDR3 consists of 16 residues. CDR3 DNA: TGCGCCAGCAGCCAAATCGTGGGTATCAGCAATCAGCCCCAGCATTTT. It yields the protein CASSQIVGISNQPQHF.

In its sample, this clonotype was seen many times. This chain connects TRBV6-1 to TRBJ2-7; D not resolved. The CDR3 runs 14 residues. The V gene lost 5 bases and the J gene lost 1 base, with 12 bases spanning the gap. Germline values: CDR1 MNHNS, CDR2 SASEGT. CDR3 amino acids: CASSPYLESYEQYF. The CDR3 DNA reads TGTGCCAGCAGTCCCTATCTCGAGTCCTACGAGCAGTACTTC.

The chain joins TRBV5-6 to TRBJ2-7; D remains unclear. The germline gives CDR1 SGHDT, CDR2 YYEEEE. The ends were cut back, 1 base at V and 2 bases at J, with 10 bases in the middle. The CDR3 contains 14 residues. CDR3 nucleotides: TGTGCCAGCAGCTTGTCCGGAGCCCCCTACGAGCAGTACTTC. Amino acids: CASSLSGAPYEQYF. Together with reference TRBV5-6 and TRBJ2-7, the CDR3 gives the full variable domain: DAGVTQSPTHLIKTRGQQVTLRCSPKSGHDTVSWYQQALGQGPQFIFQYYEEEERQRGNFPDRFSGHQFPNYSSELNVNALLLGDSALYLCASSLSGAPYEQYFGPGTRLTVT.

The rearrangement joins TRBV5-1 to TRBJ1-2; D gene uncertain. With 4 bases removed from V and 3 bases from J, the gap between germline ends came to 28 bases. Germline V gene sequence: CDR1 SGHRS, CDR2 YFSETQ. The CDR3 is 19 amino acids. The CDR3 DNA reads TGCGCCAGCAGCGACCTTCGAACCACGGACCAGAGTAAAGACTATGGCTACACCTTC. Translation gives CASSDLRTTDQSKDYGYTF.

This clonotype was seen a few times. The genes are TRBV2 and TRBJ1-1; 7 bases agree with TRBD1. The CDR3 runs to 15 residues. The germline CDR1 and CDR2 sequences are SNHLY and FYNNEI. J gave up 4 bases and V 6 bases, and 11 bases lay outside the gene matches. CDR3 in amino acids: CASRTGKQGSTEAFF. DNA for the CDR3: TGTGCCAGCAGGACGGGCAAACAGGGGAGCACTGAAGCTTTCTTT.

V is TRBV12-3 or TRBV12-4 and J is TRBJ2-7, with 8 positions matching TRBD1. With 4 bases clipped from V and 7 bases from J, the junction kept 3 bases outside the gene matches. The CDR3 contains 12 residues. The CDR3 sequence: CASSYTGGEQYF. CDR3 DNA: TGTGCCAGCAGTTATACAGGGGGTGAGCAGTACTTC.

The rearrangement links TRBV5-1 to TRBJ1-2, with 11 nucleotides matching TRBD1. Trimming cost V 3 bases and J 8 bases; bases outside gene matches: 6. The CDR3 covers 14 residues. Germline CDR1 and CDR2: SGHRS and YFSETQ. In DNA, the CDR3 is TGCGCCAGCAGCTACGCCCGGGACAGGGGGGGCTACACCTTC. Translated, it gives CASSYARDRGGYTF.

This clonotype was seen many times. This rearrangement joins TRBV11-2 to TRBJ1-2; no clear D. Trimming cost V 1 base and J 4 bases, with 16 bases left between them. Germline V gene lookup returns CDR1 SGHAT and CDR2 FQNNGV. There are 16 residues in the CDR3. The CDR3 DNA reads as TGTGCCAGCAGCTTAGGCAGGAGGGTAAGGCCCTATGGCTACACCTTC. Translating it yields CASSLGRRVRPYGYTF.

The chain has TRBV25-1 and TRBJ1-2, with D perhaps matching TRBD1 (5 bases). Trimming took 7 bases from V and 3 from J, leaving 18 bases between them. Germline CDR1 is MGHDK and CDR2 is SYGVNS. The CDR3 spans 15 residues. The CDR3 here is CASTPSGPLYYGYTF. The CDR3 DNA reads as TGTGCCAGCACCCCGTCGGGGCCGCTCTACTATGGCTACACCTTC.

This clonotype appeared many times. This chain uses TRBV6-1 with TRBJ2-2; 7 bases align to TRBD2. The germline gives CDR1 MNHNS, CDR2 SASEGT. The CDR3 is made up of 14 amino acids. The V gene end was trimmed by 10 bases and the J gene end by 4 bases; junction bases not matched to a gene: 9. This CDR3 is CAILLSGVTGELFF. The CDR3 DNA reads as TGTGCCATCCTACTCAGCGGGGTCACCGGGGAGCTGTTTTTT.

This clonotype was counted between two and nine times. The V call is TRBV7-2, the J call TRBJ2-3; no firm D call. The CDR3 totals 13 residues. The germline CDR1 and CDR2 sequences are SGHTA and FQGNSA. Trimming removed 5 bases from V and 3 bases from J, with 9 bases in between. The CDR3 region is CASSSFVTDTQYF. The CDR3 bases are TGTGCCAGCAGCAGCTTCGTTACAGATACGCAGTATTTT.

This clonotype showed up just a few times. This chain joins TRBV3-1 and TRBJ1-6, with D hard to call. Germline CDR1 reads LGHDT; CDR2 reads YNNKEL (reference sequence). The V and J ends lost 2 bases and 7 bases respectively, with 15 bases between them. The CDR3 has 16 amino acids. CDR3 region: CASSQKWEGGNSPLHF. In DNA form, the CDR3 reads TGTGCCAGCAGCCAAAAGTGGGAGGGCGGGAATTCACCCCTCCACTTT.

This clonotype occurred many times. This chain links TRBV4-1 with TRBJ1-1; 8 bases are shared with TRBD1. In germline, CDR1 is MGHRA, CDR2 YSYEKL. Unmatched junction bases numbered 4, after V lost 3 bases and J lost 10 bases. This CDR3 has 12 residues. The CDR3 DNA sequence: TGCGCCAGCAGCCAGAGGACAGGGAGAGCTTTCTTT. Translated, it gives CASSQRTGRAFF.

There are many counts of this clonotype. V usage is TRBV5-1 and J usage is TRBJ2-5; weak D call: TRBD1 (6 bases). There are 14 residues in the CDR3. V lost 5 bases to trimming and J lost 4 bases, with 15 bases between them. In germline, CDR1 is SGHRS, CDR2 YFSETQ. The CDR3 here is CASRPTGMRETQYF. The CDR3 nucleotides read TGCGCCAGCAGACCCACAGGGATGCGAGAGACCCAGTACTTC. The full variable domain, in which reference TRBV5-1 and TRBJ2-5 provide the parts outside the CDR3, is KAGVTQTPRYLIKTRGQQVTLSCSPISGHRSVSWYQQTPGQGLQFLFEYFSETQRNKGNFPGRFSGRQFSNSRSEMNVSTLELGDSALYLCASRPTGMRETQYFGPGTRLLVL.

The sample holds a few counts of this clonotype. J is TRBJ2-1 and V is TRBV11-1, with 7 positions matching TRBD2. The CDR3 sequence is 18 residues long. With 3 bases clipped from V and 0 bases from J, the junction kept 11 bases outside the gene matches. Germline V gene data show CDR1 as SGHAT and CDR2 as FQDESV (reference sequence). In DNA, the CDR3 is TGTGCCAGCAGCTTGAGTCTAGCGGCCTTCAGCTCCTACAATGAGCAGTTCTTC. Translating gives CASSLSLAAFSSYNEQFF.

This clonotype was found many times. The rearrangement joins TRBV20-1 to TRBJ2-3; D is unclear. The CDR3 is 15 residues long. The germline V gene has CDR1 DFQATT and CDR2 SNEGSKA (reference sequence). Trimming shortened V by 0 bases and J by 2 bases, and 12 bases separated the two germline ends. The CDR3 loop is CSARDLYWNTDTQYF. CDR3 nucleotide sequence: TGCAGTGCTAGAGATCTCTATTGGAACACAGATACGCAGTATTTT.

This clonotype was detected many times. The genes are TRBV9 and TRBJ2-2, with D perhaps TRBD1 (6 bases). The CDR3 covers 17 residues. Between the trimmed V and J ends, which lost 3 bases and 0 bases, there was a span of 15 bases. In germline, CDR1 is SGDLS, CDR2 YYNGEE. CDR3 in amino acids: CASSDPIGGPNTGELFF. The CDR3 nucleotides are TGTGCCAGCAGCGACCCCATAGGGGGACCGAACACCGGGGAGCTGTTTTTT.

This clonotype was counted many times. V gene TRBV5-1 combines with J gene TRBJ2-1; 12 bases agree with TRBD2. The CDR3 contains 19 residues. Germline trimming cut 5 bases from V and 0 bases from J; bases unmatched to any gene: 12. CDR1 SGHRS and CDR2 YFSETQ come from the germline V gene. The CDR3, as DNA: TGCGCCAGCAGTTGGTTCCTAGCGGGGGGGCCTTCCTCCTACAATGAGCAGTTCTTC. Its translation is CASSWFLAGGPSSYNEQFF.